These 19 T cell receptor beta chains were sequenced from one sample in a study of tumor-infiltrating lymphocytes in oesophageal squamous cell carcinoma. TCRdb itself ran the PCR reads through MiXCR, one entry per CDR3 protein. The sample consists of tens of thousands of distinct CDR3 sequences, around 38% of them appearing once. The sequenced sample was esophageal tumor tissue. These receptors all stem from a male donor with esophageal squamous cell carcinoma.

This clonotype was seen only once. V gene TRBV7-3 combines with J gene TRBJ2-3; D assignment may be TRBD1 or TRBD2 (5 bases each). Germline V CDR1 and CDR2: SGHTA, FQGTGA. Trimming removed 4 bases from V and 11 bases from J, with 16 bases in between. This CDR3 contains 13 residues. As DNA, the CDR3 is TGTGCCAGCAGCTCACAGGTGACCGGGGAGCAGTATTTT. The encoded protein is CASSSQVTGEQYF.

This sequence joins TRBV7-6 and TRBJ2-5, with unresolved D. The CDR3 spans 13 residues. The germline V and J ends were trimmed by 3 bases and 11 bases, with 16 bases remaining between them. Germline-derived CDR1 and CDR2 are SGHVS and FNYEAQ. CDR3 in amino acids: CASSFQSYNEQYF. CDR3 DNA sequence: TGTGCCAGCAGCTTCCAGTCATACAATGAGCAGTACTTC.

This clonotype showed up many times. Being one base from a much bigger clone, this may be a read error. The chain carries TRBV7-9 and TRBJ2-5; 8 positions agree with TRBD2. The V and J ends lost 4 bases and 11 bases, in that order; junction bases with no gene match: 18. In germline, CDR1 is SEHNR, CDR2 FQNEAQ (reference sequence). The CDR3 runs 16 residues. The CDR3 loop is CASSSPGLAGANEQYF. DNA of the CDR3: TGTGCCAGCAGCTCCCCGGGGCTAGCGGGCGCCAATGAGCAGTACTTC. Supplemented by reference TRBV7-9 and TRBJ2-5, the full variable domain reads DTGVSQNPRHKITKRGQNVTFRCDPISEHNRLYWYRQTLGQGPEFLTYFQNEAQLEKSRLLSDRFSAERPKGSFSTLEIQRTEQGDSAMYLCASSSPGLAGANEQYFGPGTRLLVL.

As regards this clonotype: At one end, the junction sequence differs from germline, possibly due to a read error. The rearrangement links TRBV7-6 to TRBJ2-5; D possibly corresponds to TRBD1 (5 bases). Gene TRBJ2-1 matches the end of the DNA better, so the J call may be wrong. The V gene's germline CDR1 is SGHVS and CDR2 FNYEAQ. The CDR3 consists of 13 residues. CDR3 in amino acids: CASSLGASNEQFF. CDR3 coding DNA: TGTGCTAGCAGCTTAGGGGCTAGCAATGAGCAGTTCTTC.

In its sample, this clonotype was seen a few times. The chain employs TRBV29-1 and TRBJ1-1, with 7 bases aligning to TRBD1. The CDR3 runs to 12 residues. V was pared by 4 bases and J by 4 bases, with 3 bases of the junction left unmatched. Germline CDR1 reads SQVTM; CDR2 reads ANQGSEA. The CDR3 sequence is CSVGQGGTEAFF. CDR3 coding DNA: TGCAGCGTTGGACAGGGTGGCACTGAAGCTTTCTTT.

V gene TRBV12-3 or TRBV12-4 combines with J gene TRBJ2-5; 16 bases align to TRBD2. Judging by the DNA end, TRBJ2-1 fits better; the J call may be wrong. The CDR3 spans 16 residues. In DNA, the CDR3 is TGTGCCAGCAGTTCCGGGACTAGCGGGGGGGCGAGTGAGCAGTTCTTC. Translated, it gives CASSSGTSGGASEQFF.

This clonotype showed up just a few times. The CDR3 spells CASSVDTSSYNEQFF. In DNA, the CDR3 is TGTGCCAGCAGTGTGGACACGAGCTCCTACAATGAGCAGTTCTTC. This chain uses TRBV6-1 with TRBJ2-1, with a possible D match to TRBD1 (5 bases). Germline V gene sequence: CDR1 MNHNS, CDR2 SASEGT. The CDR3 has 15 residues. V lost 4 bases and J 0 bases, leaving 10 bases between the germline ends.

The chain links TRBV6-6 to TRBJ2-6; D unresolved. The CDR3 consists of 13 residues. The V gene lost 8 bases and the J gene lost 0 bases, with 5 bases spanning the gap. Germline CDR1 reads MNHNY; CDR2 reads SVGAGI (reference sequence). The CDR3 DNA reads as TGTGCCAGCGTGTACTCTGGGGCCAACGTCCTGACTTTC. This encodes CASVYSGANVLTF.

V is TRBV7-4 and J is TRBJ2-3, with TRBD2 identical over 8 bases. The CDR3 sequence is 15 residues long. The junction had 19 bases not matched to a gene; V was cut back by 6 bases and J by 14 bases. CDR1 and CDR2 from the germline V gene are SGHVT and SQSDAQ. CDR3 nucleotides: TGTGCCAGCAGAACCGGGGGGGTTAACACCGGGGAGCTGTATTTT. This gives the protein CASRTGGVNTGELYF.

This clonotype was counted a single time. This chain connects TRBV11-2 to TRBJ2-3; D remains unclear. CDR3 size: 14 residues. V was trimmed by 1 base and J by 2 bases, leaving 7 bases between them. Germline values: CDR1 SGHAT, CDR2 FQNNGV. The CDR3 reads CASSLVSSTDTQYF. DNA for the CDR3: TGTGCCAGCAGCTTAGTGTCGTCCACAGATACGCAGTATTTT.

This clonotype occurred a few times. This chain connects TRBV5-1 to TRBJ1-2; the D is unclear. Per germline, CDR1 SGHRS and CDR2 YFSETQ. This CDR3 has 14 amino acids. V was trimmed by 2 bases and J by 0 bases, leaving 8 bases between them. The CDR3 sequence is CASSLREANYGYTF. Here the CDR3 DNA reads TGCGCCAGCAGCTTACGGGAAGCTAACTATGGCTACACCTTC.

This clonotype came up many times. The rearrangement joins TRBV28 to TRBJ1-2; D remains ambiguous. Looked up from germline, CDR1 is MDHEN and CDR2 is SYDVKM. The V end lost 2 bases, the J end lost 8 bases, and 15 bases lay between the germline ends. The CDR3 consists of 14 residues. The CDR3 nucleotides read TGTGCCAGCAGTTTAGCCGGGCTATTGTGGGGCTACACCTTC. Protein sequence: CASSLAGLLWGYTF.

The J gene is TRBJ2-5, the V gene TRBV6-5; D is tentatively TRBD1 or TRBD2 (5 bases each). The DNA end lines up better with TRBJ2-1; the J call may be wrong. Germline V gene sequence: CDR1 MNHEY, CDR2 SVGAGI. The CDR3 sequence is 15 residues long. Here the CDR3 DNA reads TGTGCCAGCATTTTTTCCCGGGACCCCTACAATGAGCAGTTCTTC. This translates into CASIFSRDPYNEQFF.

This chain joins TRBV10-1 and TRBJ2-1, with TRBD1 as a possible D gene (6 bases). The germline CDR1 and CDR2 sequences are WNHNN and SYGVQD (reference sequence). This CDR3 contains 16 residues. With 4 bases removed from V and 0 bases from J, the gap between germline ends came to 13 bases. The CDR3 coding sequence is TGCGCCAGCAGTGCCCTGACAGGTAGCTCCTACAATGAGCAGTTCTTC. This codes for CASSALTGSSYNEQFF.

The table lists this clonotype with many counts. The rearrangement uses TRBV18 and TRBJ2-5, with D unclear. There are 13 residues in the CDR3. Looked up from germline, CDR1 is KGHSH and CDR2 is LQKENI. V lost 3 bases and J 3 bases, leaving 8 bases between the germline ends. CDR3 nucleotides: TGTGCCAGCTCACCCTATACGAAAGAGACCCAGTACTTC. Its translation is CASSPYTKETQYF.

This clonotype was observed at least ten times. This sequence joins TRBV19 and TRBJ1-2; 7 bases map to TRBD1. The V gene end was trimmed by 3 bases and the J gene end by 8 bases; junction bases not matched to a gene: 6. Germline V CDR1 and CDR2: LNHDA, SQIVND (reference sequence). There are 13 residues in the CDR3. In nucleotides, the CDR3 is TGTGCCAGTAGTATGGGGACAGTTAGGGGCTACACCTTC. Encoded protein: CASSMGTVRGYTF.

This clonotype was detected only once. CDR3 loop: CSARVISGGTSYNEQFF. The CDR3 bases are TGCAGTGCTAGAGTCATTAGCGGGGGAACCTCCTACAATGAGCAGTTCTTC. This chain uses TRBV20-1 with TRBJ2-1; 9 bases fit TRBD2. V shed 1 base and J 0 bases; nucleotides not matched to a gene: 7. Germline loops: CDR1 DFQATT, CDR2 SNEGSKA (reference sequence). The CDR3 extends over 17 amino acids.

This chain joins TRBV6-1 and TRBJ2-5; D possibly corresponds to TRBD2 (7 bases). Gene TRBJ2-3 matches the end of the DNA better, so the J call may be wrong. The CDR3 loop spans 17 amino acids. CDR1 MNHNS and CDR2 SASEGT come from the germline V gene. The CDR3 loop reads CASSLTPLAGATDTQYF. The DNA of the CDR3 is TGTGCCAGCAGCTTGACCCCCCTCGCGGGGGCGACAGATACGCAGTATTTT.

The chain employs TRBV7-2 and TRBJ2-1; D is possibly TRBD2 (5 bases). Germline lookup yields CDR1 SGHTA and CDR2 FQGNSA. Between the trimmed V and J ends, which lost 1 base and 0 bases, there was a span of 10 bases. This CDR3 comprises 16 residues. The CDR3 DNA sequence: TGTGCCAGCAGCTTAGACGTAGGGAGCTCCTACAATGAGCAGTTCTTC. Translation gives CASSLDVGSSYNEQFF.